The text below deals with one T cell receptor (beta chain). Trimming left V 3 bases short and J 2 bases short, with 11 bases between. Germline CDR1 ENHRY, CDR2 SYGVKD. The CDR3 extends over 16 amino acids. These data are taken from a study of blood T cell repertoires in COVID-19. Participants' own reports of clinical history determined their cohort assignment. The repertoire was sequenced with immunoSEQ multiplex PCR; TCRdb's copy has only in-frame clones and lacks some. Among roughly 170,000 clones listed, more than 80% were seen once. The specimen sequenced was PBMCs or T cells enriched from blood (not recorded which). The TCR comes from a man aged 50 or older who had recovered from COVID-19. The chain is built from TRBV10-3 and TRBJ2-6; D is possibly TRBD2 (7 bases). CDR3 amino acids: CAISDLRGPGANVLTF. CDR3 nucleotide sequence: TGTGCCATCAGTGACCTGCGGGGGCCTGGGGCCAACGTCCTGACTTTC.